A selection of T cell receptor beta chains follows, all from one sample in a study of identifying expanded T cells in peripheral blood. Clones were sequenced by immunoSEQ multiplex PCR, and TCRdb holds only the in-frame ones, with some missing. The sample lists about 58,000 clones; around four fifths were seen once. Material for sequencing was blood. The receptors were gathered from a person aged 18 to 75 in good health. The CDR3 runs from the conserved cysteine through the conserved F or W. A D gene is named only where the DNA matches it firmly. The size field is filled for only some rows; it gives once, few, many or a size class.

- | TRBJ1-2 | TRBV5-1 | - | TGCGCCAGCAGCCCACAGGGTAACTATGGCTACACCTTC | CASSPQGNYGYTF
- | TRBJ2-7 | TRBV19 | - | TGTGCCACCCGCGGAGCCTACGAGCAGTACTTC | CATRGAYEQYF
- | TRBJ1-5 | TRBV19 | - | TGTGCCAGTACCGAGCAGGGGCCCCCCAATCAGCCCCAGCATTTT | CASTEQGPPNQPQHF
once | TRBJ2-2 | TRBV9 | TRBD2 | TGTGCCAGCAGCGTTACTAGCGGGGTCACCGGGGAGCTGTTTTTT | CASSVTSGVTGELFF
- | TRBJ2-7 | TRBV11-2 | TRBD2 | TGTGCCAGCAGCTCGAACCCATCGGGGGGGCCCCAGGAGTTCGAGCAGTACTTC | CASSSNPSGGPQEFEQYF
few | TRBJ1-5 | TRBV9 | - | TGTGCCAGCAGCGTAGGCGGTAACAGGACCAATCAGCCCCAGCATTTT | CASSVGGNRTNQPQHF
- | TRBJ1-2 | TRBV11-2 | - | TGTGCCAGCAGCCCGTTCTGGGGGGGGTATGGCTACACCTTC | CASSPFWGGYGYTF
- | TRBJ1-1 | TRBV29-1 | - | TGCAGCGTGGGGGACCGGAACACTGAAGCTTTCTTT | CSVGDRNTEAFF
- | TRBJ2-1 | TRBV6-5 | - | TGTGCCAGCAGTTACGAGCGGGACAGTTACAATGAGCAGTTCTTC | CASSYERDSYNEQFF
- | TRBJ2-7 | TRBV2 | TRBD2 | TGTGCCAGCAGTGAACGCGGGAGGCCCCCCTACGAGCAGTACTTC | CASSERGRPPYEQYF
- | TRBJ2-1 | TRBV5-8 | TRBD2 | TGTGCCAGCAGCTTGGGACTAGCGTACAATGAGCAGTTCTTC | CASSLGLAYNEQFF
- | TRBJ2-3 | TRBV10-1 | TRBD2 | TGCGCCAGCAGTGAGTCGCTGGGTAGCGGGGGGACCCTACAGTATTTT | CASSESLGSGGTLQYF
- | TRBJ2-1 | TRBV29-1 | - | TGCAGCGTTGTCCCCGGACGTGAGCAGTTCTTC | CSVVPGREQFF
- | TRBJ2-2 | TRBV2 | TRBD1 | TGTGCCAGCAGGGAAACCGGGACAGTCACCGGGGAGCTGTTTTTT | CASRETGTVTGELFF
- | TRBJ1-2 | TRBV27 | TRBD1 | TGTGCCAGCAGTTTGGGACAGGGGAAAGGCTACACCTTC | CASSLGQGKGYTF
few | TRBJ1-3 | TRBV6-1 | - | TGTGCCAGCGGCCTTGGAAACACCATATATTTT | CASGLGNTIYF
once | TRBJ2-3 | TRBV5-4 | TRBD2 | TGTGCCAGCAGCCCTAGCGGGGGCCACAGCACAGATACGCAGTATTTT | CASSPSGGHSTDTQYF
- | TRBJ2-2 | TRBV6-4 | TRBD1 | TGTGCCAGCAGTTCGGGACAGGGACACACCGGGGAGCTGTTTTTT | CASSSGQGHTGELFF
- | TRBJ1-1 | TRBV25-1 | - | TGTGCCAGCACTCCAAACCGTCAACGGAACACTGAAGCTTTCTTT | CASTPNRQRNTEAFF
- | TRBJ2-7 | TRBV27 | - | TGTGCCAGCAATTTCGTTGGGGCCTACGAGCAGTACTTC | CASNFVGAYEQYF
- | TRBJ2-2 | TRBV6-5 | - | TGTGCCAGCATTCACCCGAACACCGGGGAGCTGTTTTTT | CASIHPNTGELFF
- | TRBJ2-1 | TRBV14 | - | TGTGCCACCTCTCGAGGGGGGCCAAGCGATGAGCAGTTCTTC | CATSRGGPSDEQFF
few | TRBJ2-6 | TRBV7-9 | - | TGTGCCAGCAGCCCCACGACAAGGGCTGGGGCCAACGTCCTGACTTTC | CASSPTTRAGANVLTF
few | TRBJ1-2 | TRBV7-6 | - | TGTGCCAGCAGCCCCACTGGAGGGCGTTCGGGAGGCTACACCTTC | CASSPTGGRSGGYTF
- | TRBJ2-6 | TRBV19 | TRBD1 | TGTGCCAGTAAGGACAGGGGGCAAGTCGCTGGGGCCAACGTCCTGACTTTC | CASKDRGQVAGANVLTF
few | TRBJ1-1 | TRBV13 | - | TGTGCCAGCAGCTTAGCAGGTGGAATTATGAACACTGAAGCTTTCTTT | CASSLAGGIMNTEAFF
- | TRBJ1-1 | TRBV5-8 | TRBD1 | TGTGCCAGCAGCGCCGGGACAGATAATTTCTTT | CASSAGTDNFF